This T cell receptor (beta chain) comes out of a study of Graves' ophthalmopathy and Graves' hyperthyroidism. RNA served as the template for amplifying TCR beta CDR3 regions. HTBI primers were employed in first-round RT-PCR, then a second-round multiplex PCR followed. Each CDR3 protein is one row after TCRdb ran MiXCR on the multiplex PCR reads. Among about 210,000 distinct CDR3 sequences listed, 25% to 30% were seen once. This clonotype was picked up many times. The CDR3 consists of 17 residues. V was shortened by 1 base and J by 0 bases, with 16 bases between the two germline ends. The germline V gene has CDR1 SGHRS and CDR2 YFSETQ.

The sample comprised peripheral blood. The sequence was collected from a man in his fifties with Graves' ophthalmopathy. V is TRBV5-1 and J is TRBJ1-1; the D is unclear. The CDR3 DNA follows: TGCGCCAGCAGCTTGATTCGGCGGACCCGTATGAACACTGAAGCTTTCTTT. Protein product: CASSLIRRTRMNTEAFF.